This T cell receptor (beta chain) was captured in a study of vaccination and CD4 T cells after COVID-19. Whole-study context: At a median about 91 days (range 35 to 161) after diagnosis, post-COVID samples were drawn. The stimulus for the cells was overlapping spike peptides derived from SARS-CoV-2, HCoV-NL63, HCoV-OC43 and HCoV-229E. Study-wide results and caveats: Only after vaccination were a median roughly 83% of convalescents' reactive clones seen. Convalescent patients were relatively few, and early post-infection timepoints were missing.

The Oncomine TCR Beta short-read assay was what sequenced the DNA obtained from cultured CD4+ T cells. TCRdb ran MiXCR on the PCR reads and lists one entry per CDR3 protein. The table lists 15,000 to 17,000 distinct CDR3 sequences, around 40% of them singletons. A note on this clonotype: Its antigen remains unidentified.

Documented treatment: roughly 11-day PBMC culture with coronavirus spike peptide pools or control peptides (ViraFEST assay). The length of the CDR3 is 15 residues. The ends were cut back, 2 bases at V and 5 bases at J, with 16 bases in the middle. Per germline, CDR1 SGHTA and CDR2 FQGNSA. This TCR was sampled from a human donor with COVID-19. V usage is TRBV7-2 and J usage is TRBJ2-7, with D unresolved. The source material was cultured CD4+ T cells from blood. The CDR3 spells CASSLLAGAQHEQYF. The CDR3 DNA reads as TGTGCCAGCAGCTTATTAGCAGGAGCGCAGCACGAGCAGTACTTC.